A selection of T cell receptor beta chains follows, all from one sample in a study of blood T cell repertoires in COVID-19. The assay was immunoSEQ multiplex PCR, and TCRdb's table has in-frame clones only and misses some. Of hundreds of thousands of clones in the sample, 88% were seen once. The sample comprised PBMCs or T cells enriched from blood (not recorded which). The receptor set was obtained from a woman aged 55-70 years in a cohort exposed to, infected with or recovered from COVID-19 (not recorded which). Each CDR3 is given with its conserved first and last residue. The order of the fields is V gene, J gene, D gene, clone size, CDR3 protein, CDR3 DNA. D genes are given only for firm matches. Some rows have no size entry. The others give once, few or many, or a class for an expanded clone.

TRBV27	TRBJ2-1	TRBD2	NA	CASSFQSGGRNEQFF	TGTGCCAGCAGTTTTCAAAGCGGGGGGCGGAATGAGCAGTTCTTC
TRBV2	TRBJ2-3	TRBD2	NA	CASSDASGRAADTQYF	TGTGCCAGCAGTGACGCTAGCGGGAGGGCGGCAGATACGCAGTATTTT
TRBV7-9	TRBJ2-1	NA	few	CASSSTLSGSSYNEQFF	TGTGCCAGCTCCAGTACCCTTAGCGGAAGCTCCTACAATGAGCAGTTCTTC
TRBV4-1	TRBJ2-5	TRBD1	NA	CASSQAGTAIEETQYF	TGCGCCAGCAGCCAGGCCGGGACAGCAATCGAAGAGACCCAGTACTTC
TRBV6-5	TRBJ1-2	NA	NA	CASSPGTSVYGYTF	TGTGCCAGCAGCCCCGGGACATCCGTCTATGGCTACACCTTC
TRBV28	TRBJ1-6	NA	NA	CASSPPDSPTLHF	TGTGCCAGCAGTCCACCGGACAGTCCGACCCTCCACTTT
TRBV7-8	TRBJ1-5	TRBD1	NA	CASSFQGAYQPQHF	TGTGCCAGCAGCTTCCAGGGGGCGTATCAGCCCCAGCATTTT
TRBV15	TRBJ1-2	NA	NA	CATSRDFDRANYGYTF	TGTGCCACCAGCAGAGATTTCGACAGAGCTAACTATGGCTACACCTTC
TRBV2	TRBJ2-3	TRBD2	NA	CASTWTSGSADTQYF	TGTGCCAGTACCTGGACTAGCGGGAGCGCAGATACGCAGTATTTT
TRBV19	TRBJ2-1	TRBD2	NA	CASNGAGRSSYNEQFF	TGTGCCAGTAACGGAGCGGGGAGAAGCTCCTACAATGAGCAGTTCTTC
TRBV5-1	TRBJ2-3	TRBD2	once	CASSTELAARTDTQYF	TGCGCCAGCAGCACGGAACTAGCGGCACGCACAGATACGCAGTATTTT
TRBV4-2	TRBJ1-1	NA	NA	CASRVNGNTEAFF	TGTGCCAGCAGGGTAAACGGGAACACTGAAGCTTTCTTT
TRBV9	TRBJ2-1	TRBD2	NA	CASSAGTSERGKQFF	TGTGCCAGCAGCGCCGGGACTTCTGAGCGGGGGAAGCAGTTCTTC
TRBV7-8	TRBJ1-1	NA	NA	CASSPRTEMNTEAFF	TGTGCCAGCAGCCCCCGGACAGAAATGAACACTGAAGCTTTCTTT
TRBV5-1	TRBJ2-5	TRBD2	NA	CASSLDGRALETQYF	TGCGCCAGCAGCTTAGACGGGAGGGCCCTCGAGACCCAGTACTTC
TRBV24-1	TRBJ2-3	TRBD2	once	CATSPGGGYSSTDTQYF	TGTGCCACCAGCCCCGGGGGGGGGTACTCTAGCACAGATACGCAGTATTTT
TRBV7-2	TRBJ2-7	TRBD1	NA	CASSFRDRAYEQYF	TGTGCCAGCAGCTTCCGGGACAGAGCCTACGAGCAGTACTTC
TRBV28	TRBJ1-2	TRBD1	once	CASTSGQDGYTF	TGTGCCAGCACCTCGGGACAGGATGGCTACACCTTC
TRBV19	TRBJ2-7	NA	NA	CASSIAGDYEQYF	TGTGCCAGTAGTATAGCAGGGGACTACGAGCAGTACTTC
TRBV28	TRBJ1-5	TRBD1	NA	CASSFSSLAGGSNQPQHF	TGTGCCAGCAGTTTCTCTTCTCTGGCAGGGGGCAGCAATCAGCCCCAGCATTTT
TRBV2	TRBJ2-7	TRBD2	NA	CASTMWAGTSGRKSSYEQYF	TGTGCCAGCACGATGTGGGCCGGGACTAGCGGGAGAAAATCCTCCTACGAGCAGTACTTC
TRBV5-4	TRBJ1-2	NA	NA	CASSLAGSLSYGYTF	TGTGCCAGCAGCTTGGCGGGGAGCCTTTCCTATGGCTACACCTTC
TRBV5-1	TRBJ2-5	TRBD1	few	CASSSGQGQETQYF	TGCGCCAGCAGCTCCGGACAGGGTCAAGAGACCCAGTACTTC
TRBV6-1	TRBJ1-2	NA	NA	CASSEVGAVGYTF	TGTGCCAGCAGTGAAGTGGGGGCTGTGGGCTACACCTTC
TRBV4-1	TRBJ2-1	TRBD1	NA	CASSKLQGNYNEQFF	TGCGCCAGCAGCAAACTACAGGGGAATTACAATGAGCAGTTCTTC
TRBV29-1	TRBJ1-1	NA	NA	CSVSQVNTEAFF	TGCAGCGTAAGCCAGGTGAACACTGAAGCTTTCTTT